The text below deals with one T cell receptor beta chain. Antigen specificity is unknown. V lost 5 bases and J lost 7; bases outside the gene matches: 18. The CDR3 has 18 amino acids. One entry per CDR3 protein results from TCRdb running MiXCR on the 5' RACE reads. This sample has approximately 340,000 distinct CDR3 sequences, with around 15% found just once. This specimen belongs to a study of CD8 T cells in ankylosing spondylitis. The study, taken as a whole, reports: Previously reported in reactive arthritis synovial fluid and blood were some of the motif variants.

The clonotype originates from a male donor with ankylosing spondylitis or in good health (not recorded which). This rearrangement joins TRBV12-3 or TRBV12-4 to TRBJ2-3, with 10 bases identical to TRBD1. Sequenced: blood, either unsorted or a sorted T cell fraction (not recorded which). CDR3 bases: TGTGCCAGCAGTGGGACAGGGGTAGGGGGGGAGGGTCGGAATACGCAGTATTTT. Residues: CASSGTGVGGEGRNTQYF.